This section outlines one TCR beta chain sequence together with its context. Its matching antigen is unknown. Trimming took 7 bases from V and 5 from J; bases not matched to a gene: 19. The length of the CDR3 is 17 residues. Germline-derived CDR1 and CDR2 are MNHGY and SVAAGI. This sample is part of a study of shared clonotypes between healthy human individuals. TCRdb's table, derived via immunoSEQ multiplex PCR, lists solely in-frame clones and lacks some. The repertoire holds 2 million to 3 million clones, with roughly 93% as singletons. Study outcomes and limitations: Sequencing of the sorted subsets was shown by rarefaction to be incomplete despite large depth.

Source material: naive CD4+ T cells from PBMCs. The sample's subset: CD45RA+ positively selected. This TCR came from a man between 18 and 35 years old in good health. Some clones in this sample may be carry-over from other donors' samples. V is TRBV6-9 and J is TRBJ2-5, with 7 bases that match TRBD1. Here the CDR3 DNA reads TGTGCCAGCACCGATTACCACCACAGGGGTAGGTCGGAGACCCAGTACTTC. It yields the protein CASTDYHHRGRSETQYF.